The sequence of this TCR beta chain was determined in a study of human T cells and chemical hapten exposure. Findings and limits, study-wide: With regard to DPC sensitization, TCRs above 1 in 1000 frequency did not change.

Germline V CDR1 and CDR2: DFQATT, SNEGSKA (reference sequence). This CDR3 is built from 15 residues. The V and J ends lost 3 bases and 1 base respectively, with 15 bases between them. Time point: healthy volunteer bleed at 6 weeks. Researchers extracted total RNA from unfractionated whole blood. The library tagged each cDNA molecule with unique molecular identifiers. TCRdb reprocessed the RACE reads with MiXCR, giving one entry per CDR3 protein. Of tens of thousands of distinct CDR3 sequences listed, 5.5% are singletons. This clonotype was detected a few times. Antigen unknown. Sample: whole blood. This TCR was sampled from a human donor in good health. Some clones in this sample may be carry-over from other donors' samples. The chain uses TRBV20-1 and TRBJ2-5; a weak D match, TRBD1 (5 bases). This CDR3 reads CSASGGRVLQETQYF. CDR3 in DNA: TGCAGTGCTAGCGGTGGCAGGGTACTCCAAGAGACCCAGTACTTC.